Below, 26 T cell receptor beta chains from the same sample are listed, as sequenced in a study of neurological immune-mediated disorders. Via MiXCR, TCRdb re-called the 5' RACE reads, giving one row per CDR3 protein. Here the sample spans more than 40,000 distinct CDR3 sequences, around 2.9% being singletons. The sample was PBMCs. These receptors came from a woman between 50 and 59 years old with multiple sclerosis.

This clonotype was counted at least ten times. CDR3 sequence: CASSLSRTQETQYF. CDR3 nucleotide sequence: TGTGCCAGCAGCTTGTCCAGGACCCAAGAGACCCAGTACTTC. V gene TRBV5-5 combines with J gene TRBJ2-5, with D unresolved. The CDR3 consists of 14 residues. Trimming shortened V by 1 base and J by 1 base, and 8 bases separated the two germline ends. Germline V CDR1 and CDR2: SGHKS, YYEKEE (reference sequence).

This clonotype has just a few counts. This chain links TRBV18 with TRBJ2-7; 10 bases align to TRBD1. V was clipped by 3 bases and J by 2 bases; unmatched bases: 4. The CDR3 consists of 15 residues. Germline CDR1 and CDR2: KGHSH and LQKENI. The CDR3 bases are TGTGCCAGCTCACCCGGGACAGGGGTAACCTACGAGCAGTACTTC. Amino acid sequence: CASSPGTGVTYEQYF.

Notes on this clonotype: Relative to the germline gene, one junction end is altered; a read error may explain this. This chain uses TRBV5-1 with TRBJ1-5; D uncertain. Germline V gene sequence: CDR1 SGHRS, CDR2 YFSETQ. CDR3 size: 14 residues. CDR3 region: CASSLTPSNKTQNF. CDR3 nucleotide sequence: TGCGCCAGCAGCCTCACACCCTCCAATAAGACCCAGAATTTT.

This clonotype was seen repeatedly, ten times or more. This chain connects TRBV5-1 to TRBJ1-5; D is possibly TRBD1 (5 bases). Germline V gives CDR1 SGHRS, CDR2 YFSETQ. Trimming left V 0 bases short and J 4 bases short, with 8 bases between. The CDR3 is 14 amino acids. The chain's CDR3 is CASSLDGGNQPQHF. DNA of the CDR3: TGCGCCAGCAGCTTGGACGGGGGAAATCAGCCCCAGCATTTT.

This clonotype was observed at least ten times. This sequence joins TRBV5-1 and TRBJ2-3; 15 bases agree with TRBD2. The germline V gene has CDR1 SGHRS and CDR2 YFSETQ. Unmatched junction bases numbered 3, after V lost 0 bases and J lost 1 base. The CDR3 totals 18 residues. Written as DNA, the CDR3 is TGCGCCAGCAGCTTGGGGACTAGCGGGGGGGCCGGCACAGATACGCAGTATTTT. The encoded protein is CASSLGTSGGAGTDTQYF.

This clonotype was recorded many times. The rearrangement links TRBV12-3 or TRBV12-4 to TRBJ1-6; D is ambiguous. The CDR3 runs to 14 residues. Trimming pared 3 bases from V and 9 bases from J, leaving 12 bases between. CDR3: CASSFGVPGSPLHF. CDR3 DNA: TGTGCCAGCAGTTTCGGGGTACCGGGTTCACCCCTCCACTTT.

The chain employs TRBV11-3 and TRBJ1-5; tentative D call: TRBD1 (6 bases). The germline gives CDR1 SGHNT, CDR2 YENEEA. V dropped 1 base and J dropped 4 bases, with 11 bases sitting between them. CDR3 length: 15 amino acids. The CDR3 region is CASSLVQGNNQPQHF. Here the CDR3 DNA reads TGTGCCAGCAGCTTAGTACAGGGAAATAATCAGCCCCAGCATTTT.

In this sample, this clonotype turned up many times. V usage is TRBV10-3 and J usage is TRBJ2-7; no reliable D call. V lost 4 bases and J 2 bases, leaving 6 bases between the germline ends. The CDR3 consists of 12 residues. Per germline, CDR1 ENHRY and CDR2 SYGVKD. The CDR3: CAISANTYEQYV. The CDR3 DNA is TGTGCCATCAGTGCGAACACCTACGAGCAGTACGTC.

This clonotype has at least ten counts. The rearrangement links TRBV5-1 to TRBJ2-3, with 7 positions matching TRBD1. V was pared by 9 bases and J by 3 bases, with 7 bases of the junction left unmatched. This CDR3 is 13 amino acids long. CDR1 SGHRS and CDR2 YFSETQ come from the germline V gene. The CDR3 DNA follows: TGCGCCACCCGACAGGGCCCTACAGATACGCAGTATTTT. It codes for CATRQGPTDTQYF. The full variable domain, rest sourced from reference TRBV5-1 and TRBJ2-3, is KAGVTQTPRYLIKTRGQQVTLSCSPISGHRSVSWYQQTPGQGLQFLFEYFSETQRNKGNFPGRFSGRQFSNSRSEMNVSTLELGDSALYLCATRQGPTDTQYFGPGTRLTVL.

This clonotype was detected many times. J is TRBJ2-1 and V is TRBV6-5; perhaps TRBD1 as D (5 bases). CDR3 length: 15 amino acids. Germline-derived CDR1 and CDR2 are MNHEY and SVGAGI. Trimming took 1 base from V and 5 from J, leaving 12 bases between them. The CDR3 protein is CASSYLITGNNEQFF. DNA of the CDR3: TGTGCCAGCAGTTACTTAATAACAGGAAACAATGAGCAGTTCTTC.

This clonotype is termed large. This chain joins TRBV27 and TRBJ2-1, with 11 bases identical to TRBD2. Losses at the gene ends were 7 bases for V and 3 bases for J; bases not matched to a gene: 8. CDR3 length equals 16 residues. Germline values: CDR1 MNHEY, CDR2 SMNVEV (reference sequence). The CDR3 coding sequence is TGTGCCAGCAAACTCGGGACTAGCGGAGTCTACAATGAGCAGTTCTTC. This translates into CASKLGTSGVYNEQFF.

This clonotype showed up many times. The rearrangement joins TRBV27 to TRBJ2-7, with D perhaps being TRBD1 or TRBD2 (5 bases each). V was cut by 2 bases and J by 2 bases, with 13 bases left in between. There are 15 residues in the CDR3. Germline lookup yields CDR1 MNHEY and CDR2 SMNVEV (reference sequence). CDR3 in amino acids: CASSLTGTLTYEQYF. As DNA, the CDR3 is TGTGCCAGCAGTTTAACCGGGACCCTGACCTACGAGCAGTACTTC.

This clonotype occurred many times. The chain has TRBV5-1 and TRBJ1-1; 7 nucleotides agree with TRBD1. The length of the CDR3 is 14 residues. V lost 5 bases and J lost 1; bases outside the gene matches: 5. Germline CDR1 and CDR2: SGHRS and YFSETQ. CDR3 protein: CASRTGAQNTEAFF. CDR3 DNA sequence: TGCGCCAGCAGAACAGGGGCGCAGAACACTGAAGCTTTCTTT. The full variable domain, in which reference TRBV5-1 and TRBJ1-1 provide the parts outside the CDR3, is KAGVTQTPRYLIKTRGQQVTLSCSPISGHRSVSWYQQTPGQGLQFLFEYFSETQRNKGNFPGRFSGRQFSNSRSEMNVSTLELGDSALYLCASRTGAQNTEAFFGQGTRLTVV.

The sample holds many counts of this clonotype. CDR3 sequence reads: CSARDAGVRQPQHF. The CDR3, as DNA: TGCAGTGCTAGAGACGCGGGGGTTCGGCAGCCCCAGCATTTT. The chain carries TRBV20-1 and TRBJ1-5; a weak D match, TRBD1 (5 bases). CDR3 length equals 14 residues. The germline gives CDR1 DFQATT, CDR2 SNEGSKA (reference sequence). Trimming removed 0 bases at V and 7 bases at J, with 13 bases between.

This clonotype occurred many times. The chain joins TRBV3-1 to TRBJ1-4, with D maybe TRBD1 (6 bases). CDR3 size: 15 residues. From germline, CDR1 is LGHDT and CDR2 YNNKEL (reference sequence). Trimming pared 3 bases from V and 6 bases from J, leaving 14 bases between. CDR3 sequence (DNA): TGTGCCAGCAGCCAGATAGGGACATCGTATGAAAAACTGTTTTTT. Protein: CASSQIGTSYEKLFF.

This clonotype showed up many times. The rearrangement uses TRBV10-3 and TRBJ1-5; 7 nucleotides agree with TRBD1. The V gene's germline CDR1 is ENHRY and CDR2 SYGVKD. The ends lost 0 bases at V and 1 base at J; junction bases unmatched: 0. This CDR3 is 15 amino acids long. In nucleotides, the CDR3 is TGTGCCATCAGTGAGTCGACAGGGAGCAATCAGCCCCAGCATTTT. Protein product: CAISESTGSNQPQHF.

Details on this clonotype: This may arise from a read error, as a much more abundant clone is one base away. The chain uses TRBV7-9 and TRBJ2-3, with 8 bases lining up with TRBD1. The CDR3 covers 15 residues. Germline CDR1 and CDR2: SEHNR and FQNEAQ (reference sequence). CDR3 sequence (DNA): TGTGCCAGCAGCAGAGGACAGGGTTACACAGATACGAAGTATTTT. It translates to CASSRGQGYTDTKYF.

In its sample, this clonotype was seen many times. The gene calls are TRBV5-1 and TRBJ1-6; weak D call: TRBD1 (5 bases). Trimming shortened V by 0 bases and J by 11 bases, and 12 bases separated the two germline ends. Germline V CDR1 and CDR2: SGHRS, YFSETQ. This CDR3 contains 14 residues. The CDR3 DNA is TGCGCCAGCAGCTTGGATGGCAGGGAAACACCCCTCCACTTT. Amino acid sequence: CASSLDGRETPLHF.

Notes on this clonotype: This sequence may be a read error, since a much larger clone differs from it by one base. J is TRBJ2-5 and V is TRBV20-1; tentatively, D is TRBD2 (6 bases). CDR3 length: 12 residues. In germline, CDR1 is DFQATT, CDR2 SNEGSKA (reference sequence). In DNA form, the CDR3 reads TGCAGTGCCGGACTGGGCCGGGAGAACCAGTACTTC. Translated, it gives CSAGLGRENQYF.

This clonotype has ten or more counts. The chain combines TRBV29-1 with TRBJ1-2; D is unclear. Germline V gene lookup returns CDR1 SQVTM and CDR2 ANQGSEA. Between the trimmed V and J ends, which lost 2 bases and 0 bases, there was a span of 10 bases. The CDR3 totals 14 residues. The CDR3, as DNA: TGCAGCGTTGAAACAAGGGAAGCTAACTATGGCTACACCTTC. Its translation: CSVETREANYGYTF.

This clonotype was detected only a few times. One base away lies a much larger clone, so this may be a sequencing read error. V and J are TRBV5-6 and TRBJ1-1, with no clear D. The CDR3 spans 11 residues. CDR1 is SGHDT and CDR2 is YYEEEE in the germline V gene. The CDR3 region has the DNA TGTGACAGCAGCTTGGAGACTGAAGCTTTCTTT. Its protein is CDSSLETEAFF.

At least ten counts were recorded for this clonotype. CDR3 nucleotides: TGCAGTGATAAACCCCTCAGGGTCGGCGGCTACACCTTC. Protein product: CSDKPLRVGGYTF. The genes are TRBV20-1 and TRBJ1-2; D might be TRBD1 (5 bases). The length of the CDR3 is 13 residues. Per the germline V gene, CDR1 is DFQATT and CDR2 is SNEGSKA (reference sequence). Trimming stripped 7 bases from V and 8 bases from J, with 20 bases between.

This clonotype has a count of ten or more. V is TRBV5-1 and J is TRBJ1-2; 9 bases map to TRBD1. The CDR3 consists of 14 residues. Trimming cost V 0 bases and J 8 bases; bases outside gene matches: 5. Germline V gives CDR1 SGHRS, CDR2 YFSETQ. The CDR3 DNA sequence: TGCGCCAGCAGCTTGGCCACAGGGGGCGACGGCTACACCTTC. Translating it yields CASSLATGGDGYTF.

This clonotype has ten or more counts. The rearrangement uses TRBV6-6 and TRBJ1-1; D remains unclear. From germline, CDR1 is MNHNY and CDR2 SVGAGI (reference sequence). The CDR3 runs to 14 residues. The V and J ends lost 2 bases and 0 bases respectively, with 7 bases between them. In DNA form, the CDR3 reads TGTGCCAGCAGTTACGAGGGCATGAACACTGAAGCTTTCTTT. It codes for CASSYEGMNTEAFF.

This clonotype was observed many times. The chain combines TRBV7-2 with TRBJ2-5; D not certain. Looked up from germline, CDR1 is SGHTA and CDR2 is FQGNSA. The CDR3 length is 12 residues. Trimming shortened V by 4 bases and J by 2 bases, and 5 bases separated the two germline ends. The CDR3 loop is CASSSGQETQYF. CDR3 DNA: TGTGCCAGCAGCTCAGGTCAAGAGACCCAGTACTTC.

This clonotype has at least ten counts. V and J are TRBV7-9 and TRBJ2-2; D ambiguous. Between the trimmed V and J ends, which lost 5 bases and 6 bases, there was a span of 10 bases. This CDR3 has 13 residues. Germline V gene data show CDR1 as SEHNR and CDR2 as FQNEAQ (reference sequence). CDR3 protein: CASSALRAGELFF. DNA of the CDR3: TGTGCCAGCAGCGCCCTCCGGGCCGGGGAGCTGTTTTTT.